The rows below give T cell receptor beta chains drawn from one sample of a study of lymphopenia after photon versus proton radiotherapy. Assay: immunoSEQ multiplex PCR; the TCRdb copy retains only in-frame clones and omits some. The sample holds 25,000 to 30,000 clones; approximately 85% are singletons and the top ten take under 35%. The input for sequencing was peripheral blood, taken from a patient treated with photon-based radiotherapy. These receptors originate from a man aged 45 to 65 with gastric cancer. CDR3s include the opening cysteine and the closing phenylalanine or tryptophan. A D gene is named only where the DNA matches it firmly. Size is stated for part of the rows, as once, few or many counts, or as a class when the clone is expanded.

d_call: TRBD1
j_call: TRBJ2-2
clone_size: NA
v_call: TRBV5-1
cdr3_aa: CASTRTGGVTGELFF
cdr3_nt: TGCGCCAGCACCAGAACAGGGGGTGTCACCGGGGAGCTGTTTTTT

d_call: NA
j_call: TRBJ1-5
clone_size: NA
v_call: TRBV5-6
cdr3_aa: CASSLGGVSRNQPQHF
cdr3_nt: TGTGCCAGCAGCTTGGGTGGGGTGTCACGCAATCAGCCCCAGCATTTT

d_call: NA
j_call: TRBJ1-2
clone_size: once
v_call: TRBV23-1
cdr3_aa: CASSPQGRQNGYTF
cdr3_nt: TGCGCCAGCAGTCCGCAGGGGAGGCAGAATGGCTACACCTTC

d_call: NA
j_call: TRBJ2-5
clone_size: NA
v_call: TRBV19
cdr3_aa: CASSRSLEETQYF
cdr3_nt: TGTGCCAGTAGTAGGTCCCTCGAGGAGACCCAGTACTTC

d_call: TRBD2
j_call: TRBJ2-7
clone_size: NA
v_call: TRBV2
cdr3_aa: CASAKGREAYEQYF
cdr3_nt: TGTGCCAGCGCAAAGGGGCGGGAGGCCTACGAGCAGTACTTC

d_call: TRBD2
j_call: TRBJ2-3
clone_size: NA
v_call: TRBV9
cdr3_aa: CASSVGSGGRRGTQYF
cdr3_nt: TGTGCCAGCAGCGTAGGTAGCGGGGGGCGTCGAGGGACGCAGTATTTT

d_call: NA
j_call: TRBJ2-2
clone_size: NA
v_call: TRBV6-6
cdr3_aa: CASTLRGGTGELFF
cdr3_nt: TGTGCCAGCACCCTTAGGGGGGGCACCGGGGAGCTGTTTTTT

d_call: NA
j_call: TRBJ2-2
clone_size: NA
v_call: TRBV5-5
cdr3_aa: CASSFSAGELFF
cdr3_nt: TGTGCCAGCAGCTTTAGTGCCGGGGAGCTGTTTTTT

d_call: NA
j_call: TRBJ1-1
clone_size: NA
v_call: TRBV2
cdr3_aa: CASRFPDGTEAFF
cdr3_nt: TGTGCCAGCAGATTTCCAGACGGAACTGAAGCTTTCTTT

d_call: TRBD2
j_call: TRBJ2-1
clone_size: NA
v_call: TRBV2
cdr3_aa: CASKGGGYNEQFF
cdr3_nt: TGTGCCAGCAAAGGCGGGGGGTACAATGAGCAGTTCTTC

d_call: TRBD1
j_call: TRBJ2-1
clone_size: NA
v_call: TRBV9
cdr3_aa: CASSVGTGVYNEQFF
cdr3_nt: TGTGCCAGCAGCGTAGGGACAGGGGTATACAATGAGCAGTTCTTC

d_call: NA
j_call: TRBJ1-2
clone_size: NA
v_call: TRBV6-1
cdr3_aa: CASVRGGYTF
cdr3_nt: TGTGCCAGCGTCCGAGGGGGCTACACCTTC

d_call: NA
j_call: TRBJ1-3
clone_size: NA
v_call: TRBV5-1
cdr3_aa: CASSFTGNSGNTIYF
cdr3_nt: TGCGCCAGCAGCTTCACAGGGAACTCTGGAAACACCATATATTTT

d_call: NA
j_call: TRBJ2-6
clone_size: NA
v_call: TRBV7-9
cdr3_aa: CASSLAGRGGSGANVLTF
cdr3_nt: TGTGCCAGCAGCTTAGCGGGCAGGGGAGGCTCTGGGGCCAACGTCCTGACTTTC

d_call: NA
j_call: TRBJ1-5
clone_size: NA
v_call: TRBV5-6
cdr3_aa: CASSYHVNQPQHF
cdr3_nt: TGTGCCAGCAGCTACCACGTCAATCAGCCCCAGCATTTT

d_call: TRBD2
j_call: TRBJ2-1
clone_size: NA
v_call: TRBV29-1
cdr3_aa: CSVVSLAGAYNEQFF
cdr3_nt: TGCAGCGTTGTTTCCCTAGCGGGGGCCTACAATGAGCAGTTCTTC

d_call: TRBD1
j_call: TRBJ1-6
clone_size: few
v_call: TRBV5-6
cdr3_aa: CASSLDRGLSPLHF
cdr3_nt: TGTGCCAGCAGCTTGGACAGGGGGCTTTCACCCCTCCACTTT

d_call: TRBD2
j_call: TRBJ2-7
clone_size: NA
v_call: TRBV14
cdr3_aa: CASSLRGVPYEQYF
cdr3_nt: TGTGCCAGCAGCCTCCGGGGGGTCCCCTACGAGCAGTACTTC

d_call: NA
j_call: TRBJ1-1
clone_size: few
v_call: TRBV7-9
cdr3_aa: CASSLMGFTEAFF
cdr3_nt: TGTGCCAGCAGCTTAATGGGGTTCACTGAAGCTTTCTTT

d_call: TRBD1
j_call: TRBJ2-7
clone_size: NA
v_call: TRBV7-6
cdr3_aa: CASSTRTGGSYEQYF
cdr3_nt: TGTGCCAGCAGCACACGGACAGGGGGTTCCTACGAGCAGTACTTC

d_call: NA
j_call: TRBJ2-5
clone_size: NA
v_call: TRBV2
cdr3_aa: CASSTALRETQYF
cdr3_nt: TGTGCCAGCAGTACGGCCTTAAGGGAGACCCAGTACTTC

d_call: NA
j_call: TRBJ1-6
clone_size: NA
v_call: TRBV19
cdr3_aa: CASSIRGFGQALHF
cdr3_nt: TGTGCCAGTAGTATTCGGGGTTTCGGCCAGGCCCTCCACTTT

d_call: TRBD2
j_call: TRBJ2-1
clone_size: NA
v_call: TRBV6-6
cdr3_aa: CASRTSTYNEQFF
cdr3_nt: TGTGCCAGCCGGACTAGCACCTACAATGAGCAGTTCTTC

d_call: NA
j_call: TRBJ1-2
clone_size: once
v_call: TRBV28
cdr3_aa: CASSFPGATHGYTF
cdr3_nt: TGTGCCAGCAGTTTCCCGGGAGCCACCCATGGCTACACCTTC

d_call: TRBD2
j_call: TRBJ2-3
clone_size: NA
v_call: TRBV5-6
cdr3_aa: CASSLSGGAPDTQYF
cdr3_nt: TGTGCCAGCAGCTTGAGCGGGGGGGCCCCAGATACGCAGTATTTT

d_call: NA
j_call: TRBJ1-2
clone_size: once
v_call: TRBV27
cdr3_aa: CASSRVGEGVYGYTF
cdr3_nt: TGTGCCAGCAGTCGCGTAGGGGAGGGGGTATATGGCTACACCTTC

d_call: NA
j_call: TRBJ1-5
clone_size: NA
v_call: TRBV27
cdr3_aa: CASSSGDKSNQPQHF
cdr3_nt: TGTGCCAGCAGTTCTGGGGACAAGAGCAATCAGCCCCAGCATTTT

d_call: NA
j_call: TRBJ1-2
clone_size: once
v_call: TRBV5-1
cdr3_aa: CASRPGRTYGYTF
cdr3_nt: TGCGCCAGCAGACCCGGACGGACATATGGCTACACCTTC

d_call: NA
j_call: TRBJ1-5
clone_size: NA
v_call: TRBV27
cdr3_aa: CASSLSRGNQPQHF
cdr3_nt: TGTGCCAGCAGTTTATCGAGGGGGAATCAGCCCCAGCATTTT

d_call: TRBD2
j_call: TRBJ2-1
clone_size: few
v_call: TRBV2
cdr3_aa: CASSGTSGGQYNEQFF
cdr3_nt: TGTGCCAGCAGCGGAACTAGCGGGGGCCAGTACAATGAGCAGTTCTTC

d_call: NA
j_call: TRBJ1-1
clone_size: NA
v_call: TRBV9
cdr3_aa: CASSVEWGEAFF
cdr3_nt: TGTGCCAGCAGCGTAGAATGGGGTGAAGCTTTCTTT

d_call: NA
j_call: TRBJ1-6
clone_size: NA
v_call: TRBV11-3
cdr3_aa: CASSSHDLGGRKSPLHF
cdr3_nt: TGTGCCAGCAGCTCGCACGACTTAGGGGGTAGAAAATCACCCCTCCACTTT

d_call: NA
j_call: TRBJ2-4
clone_size: NA
v_call: TRBV7-2
cdr3_aa: CASSLVVSLAKNIQYF
cdr3_nt: TGTGCCAGCAGCTTAGTCGTGTCCCTAGCCAAAAACATTCAGTACTTC

d_call: NA
j_call: TRBJ2-2
clone_size: NA
v_call: TRBV7-3
cdr3_aa: CASSLMGGANTGELFF
cdr3_nt: TGTGCCAGCAGCCTGATGGGGGGCGCGAACACCGGGGAGCTGTTTTTT

d_call: TRBD1
j_call: TRBJ1-2
clone_size: NA
v_call: TRBV19
cdr3_aa: CAAQGALDGYTF
cdr3_nt: TGTGCCGCTCAGGGGGCGCTGGATGGCTACACCTTC

d_call: TRBD1
j_call: TRBJ1-2
clone_size: few
v_call: TRBV19
cdr3_aa: CASSIAGQGGGYTF
cdr3_nt: TGTGCCAGTAGTATAGCCGGACAGGGCGGTGGCTACACCTTC

d_call: NA
j_call: TRBJ1-6
clone_size: NA
v_call: TRBV9
cdr3_aa: CASSVDGESPLHF
cdr3_nt: TGTGCCAGCAGCGTAGACGGGGAATCACCCCTCCACTTT

d_call: TRBD1
j_call: TRBJ2-7
clone_size: NA
v_call: TRBV18
cdr3_aa: CASQLTGTGDYEQYF
cdr3_nt: TGTGCCAGCCAATTAACCGGGACAGGGGACTACGAGCAGTACTTC

d_call: NA
j_call: TRBJ2-3
clone_size: NA
v_call: TRBV9
cdr3_aa: CASSVVQNSPDTQYF
cdr3_nt: TGTGCCAGCAGCGTAGTCCAGAACTCCCCAGATACGCAGTATTTT

d_call: TRBD1
j_call: TRBJ2-1
clone_size: NA
v_call: TRBV19
cdr3_aa: CASSIPGQGAFGEQFF
cdr3_nt: TGTGCCAGTAGTATACCGGGACAGGGGGCGTTTGGTGAGCAGTTCTTC

d_call: TRBD1
j_call: TRBJ1-2
clone_size: NA
v_call: TRBV6-5
cdr3_aa: CASRSPGGNYGYTF
cdr3_nt: TGTGCCAGCAGGTCCCCAGGGGGTAACTATGGCTACACCTTC

d_call: NA
j_call: TRBJ2-2
clone_size: NA
v_call: TRBV25-1
cdr3_aa: CASSVGENTGELFF
cdr3_nt: TGTGCCAGCAGTGTCGGGGAGAACACCGGGGAGCTGTTTTTT

d_call: TRBD2
j_call: TRBJ2-2
clone_size: NA
v_call: TRBV5-1
cdr3_aa: CASSLSRAGETTGELFF
cdr3_nt: TGCGCCAGCAGCTTGAGTCGCGCGGGGGAGACCACCGGGGAGCTGTTTTTT

d_call: TRBD1
j_call: TRBJ2-3
clone_size: NA
v_call: TRBV7-3
cdr3_aa: CASSLAGGADTQYF
cdr3_nt: TGTGCCAGCAGCTTGGCAGGGGGCGCAGATACGCAGTATTTT

d_call: NA
j_call: TRBJ2-1
clone_size: NA
v_call: TRBV25-1
cdr3_aa: CASSASRDLYNEQFF
cdr3_nt: TGTGCCAGCAGTGCATCCCGGGACTTGTACAATGAGCAGTTCTTC